Following are 2 T cell receptor beta chains from one sample sequenced in a study of CD8+ T cells in alopecia areata. Isolated RNA was reverse transcribed into cDNA used as the sequencing template. Clones were sequenced by immunoSEQ multiplex PCR, and TCRdb holds only the in-frame ones, with some missing. The sample includes 100,000 to 150,000 clones, roughly 50% seen only once; the top ten take under 35%. The treatment denotes: oral pan-JAK inhibitor, 5-10 mg twice daily. Sequenced material: CD8+ T cells sorted from blood, taken at week 4, from a patient treated with tofacitinib. These receptors were collected from a human donor with alopecia areata.

The genes are TRBV5-1 and TRBJ1-1, with D perhaps TRBD1 (5 bases). Germline CDR1 reads SGHRS; CDR2 reads YFSETQ. V was cut by 3 bases and J by 1 base, with 7 bases left in between. This CDR3 spans 13 amino acids. The CDR3 DNA reads as TGCGCCAGCAGCTGGGGCACGAACACTGAAGCTTTCTTT. Protein sequence: CASSWGTNTEAFF. Full variable domain (outside the CDR3, taken from reference TRBV5-1 and TRBJ1-1): KAGVTQTPRYLIKTRGQQVTLSCSPISGHRSVSWYQQTPGQGLQFLFEYFSETQRNKGNFPGRFSGRQFSNSRSEMNVSTLELGDSALYLCASSWGTNTEAFFGQGTRLTVV.

The J gene is TRBJ1-2, the V gene TRBV9, with 9 positions matching TRBD1. The germline V gene encodes CDR1 SGDLS and CDR2 YYNGEE. V shed 0 bases and J 2 bases; nucleotides not matched to a gene: 2. This CDR3 spans 15 amino acids. CDR3 amino acids: CASSVGDRENYGYTF. The CDR3 bases are TGTGCCAGCAGCGTAGGGGACAGGGAAAACTATGGCTACACCTTC.